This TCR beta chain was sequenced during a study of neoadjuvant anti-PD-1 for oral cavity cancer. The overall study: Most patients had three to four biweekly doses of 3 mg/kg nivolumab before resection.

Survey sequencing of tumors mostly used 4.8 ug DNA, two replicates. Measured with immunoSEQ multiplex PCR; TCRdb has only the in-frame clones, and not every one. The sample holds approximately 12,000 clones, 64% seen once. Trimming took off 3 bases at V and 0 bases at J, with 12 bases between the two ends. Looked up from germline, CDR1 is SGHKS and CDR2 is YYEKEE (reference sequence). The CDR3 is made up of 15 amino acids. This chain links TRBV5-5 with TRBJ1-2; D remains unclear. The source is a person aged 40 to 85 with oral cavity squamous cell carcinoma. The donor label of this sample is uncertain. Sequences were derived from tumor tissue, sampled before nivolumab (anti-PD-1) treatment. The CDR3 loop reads CASSSVTFSNYGYTF. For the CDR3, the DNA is TGTGCCAGCAGCTCAGTGACCTTTTCTAACTATGGCTACACCTTC.